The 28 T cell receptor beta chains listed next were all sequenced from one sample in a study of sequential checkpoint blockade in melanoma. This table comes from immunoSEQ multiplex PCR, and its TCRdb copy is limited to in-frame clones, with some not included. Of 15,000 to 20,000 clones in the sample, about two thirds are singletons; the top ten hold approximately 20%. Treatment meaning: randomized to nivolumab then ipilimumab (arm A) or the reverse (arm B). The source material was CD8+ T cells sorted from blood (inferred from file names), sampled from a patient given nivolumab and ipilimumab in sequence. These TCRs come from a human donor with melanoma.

The DNA of the CDR3 is TGTGCCAGCCGGTCGAATAGGGGGCTCAACGAGCAGTACTTC. It encodes CASRSNRGLNEQYF. The chain couples TRBV27 to TRBJ2-7, with 7 bases that match TRBD1. The CDR3 contains 14 residues. V was clipped by 8 bases and J by 5 bases; unmatched bases: 12. CDR1 MNHEY and CDR2 SMNVEV come from the germline V gene (reference sequence).

The CDR3 sequence: CASSGGLAGGQFF. DNA of the CDR3: TGTGCCAGCAGCGGTGGACTAGCGGGGGGGCAGTTCTTC. The gene calls are TRBV9 and TRBJ2-1; 14 bases agree with TRBD2. The CDR3 has 13 amino acids. Unmatched junction bases numbered 2, after V lost 3 bases and J lost 12 bases. The V gene's germline CDR1 is SGDLS and CDR2 YYNGEE.

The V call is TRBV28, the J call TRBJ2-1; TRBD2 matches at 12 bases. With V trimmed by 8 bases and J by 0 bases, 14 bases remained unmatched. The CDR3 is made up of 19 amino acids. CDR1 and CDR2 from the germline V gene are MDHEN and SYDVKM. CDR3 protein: CASASLGLAGLSSYNEQFF. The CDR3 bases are TGTGCCAGCGCAAGCCTGGGACTAGCGGGTCTCAGCTCCTACAATGAGCAGTTCTTC.

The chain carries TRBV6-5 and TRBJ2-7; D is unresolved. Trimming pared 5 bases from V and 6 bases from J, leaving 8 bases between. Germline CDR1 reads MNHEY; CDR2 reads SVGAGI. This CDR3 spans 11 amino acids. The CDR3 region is CASSNPSEQYF. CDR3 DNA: TGTGCCAGCAGTAATCCGTCCGAGCAGTACTTC.

This CDR3 is CASSLMTGGYTEAFF. The CDR3 nucleotides read TGTGCCAGCAGCCTAATGACAGGGGGCTATACTGAAGCTTTCTTT. The gene calls are TRBV9 and TRBJ1-1; the match to TRBD1 covers 10 bases. The CDR3 is 15 amino acids. J was trimmed by 5 bases and V by 4 bases; bases with no gene match: 8. Germline assignment: CDR1 SGDLS and CDR2 YYNGEE.

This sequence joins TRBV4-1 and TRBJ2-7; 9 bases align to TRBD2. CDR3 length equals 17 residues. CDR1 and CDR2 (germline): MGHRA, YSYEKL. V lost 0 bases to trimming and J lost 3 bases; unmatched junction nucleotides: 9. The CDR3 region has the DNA TGCGCCAGCAGCCAAGATTTGACTAGCGGTCTCAGCTACGAGCAGTACTTC. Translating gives CASSQDLTSGLSYEQYF.

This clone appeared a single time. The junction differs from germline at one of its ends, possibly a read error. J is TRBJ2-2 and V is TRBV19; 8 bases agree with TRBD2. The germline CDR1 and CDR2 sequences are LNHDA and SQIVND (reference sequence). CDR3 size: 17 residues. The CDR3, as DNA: TGTGCCAGTAGTATGCGGTCAGTAGCGGGAAACATCGGGGAGCTGTTTTTT. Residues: CASSMRSVAGNIGELFF.

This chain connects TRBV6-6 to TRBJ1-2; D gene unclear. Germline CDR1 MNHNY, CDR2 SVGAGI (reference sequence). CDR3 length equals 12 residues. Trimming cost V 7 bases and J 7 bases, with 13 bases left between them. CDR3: CASTHTLSGYTF. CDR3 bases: TGTGCCAGCACTCACACCCTTTCTGGCTACACCTTC.

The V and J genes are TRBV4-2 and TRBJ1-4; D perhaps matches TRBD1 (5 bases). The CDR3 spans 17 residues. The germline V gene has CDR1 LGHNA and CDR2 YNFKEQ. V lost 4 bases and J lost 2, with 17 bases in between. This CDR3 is CASSPPRWGRTNEKLFF. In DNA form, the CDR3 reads TGTGCCAGCAGCCCACCGAGGTGGGGCCGTACTAATGAAAAACTGTTTTTT.

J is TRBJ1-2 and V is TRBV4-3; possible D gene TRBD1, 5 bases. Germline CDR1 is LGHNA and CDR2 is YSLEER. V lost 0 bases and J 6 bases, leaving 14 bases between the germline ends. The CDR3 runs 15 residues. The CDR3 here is CASSQEVGQGDGYTF. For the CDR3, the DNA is TGCGCCAGCAGCCAAGAAGTCGGGCAGGGCGATGGCTACACCTTC.

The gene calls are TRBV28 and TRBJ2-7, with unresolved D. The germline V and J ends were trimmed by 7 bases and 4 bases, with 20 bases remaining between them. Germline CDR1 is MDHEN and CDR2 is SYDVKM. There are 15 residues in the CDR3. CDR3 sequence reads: CASTPTRGDFYEQYF. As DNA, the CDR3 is TGTGCCAGCACCCCAACCAGAGGTGATTTTTACGAGCAGTACTTC.

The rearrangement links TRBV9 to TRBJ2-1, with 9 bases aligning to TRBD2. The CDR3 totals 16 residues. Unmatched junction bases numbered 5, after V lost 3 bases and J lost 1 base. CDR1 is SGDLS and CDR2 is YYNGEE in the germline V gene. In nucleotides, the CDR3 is TGTGCCAGCAGCGGATTAGCGGGAGTGTCCTACAATGAGCAGTTCTTC. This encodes CASSGLAGVSYNEQFF.

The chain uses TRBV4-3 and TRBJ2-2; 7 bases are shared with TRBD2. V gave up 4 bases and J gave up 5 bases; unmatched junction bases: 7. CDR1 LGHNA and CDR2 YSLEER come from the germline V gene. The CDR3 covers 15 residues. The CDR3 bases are TGCGCCAGCAGCCCGGGCGGGAGATCTACCGGGGAGCTGTTTTTT. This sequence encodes CASSPGGRSTGELFF.

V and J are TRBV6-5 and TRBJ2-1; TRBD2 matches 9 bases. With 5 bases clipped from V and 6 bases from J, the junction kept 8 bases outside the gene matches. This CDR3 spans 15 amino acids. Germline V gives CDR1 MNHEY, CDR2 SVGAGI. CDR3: CASSRGTSLLNEQFF. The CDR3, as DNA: TGTGCCAGCAGTCGCGGGACTAGCCTCCTCAATGAGCAGTTCTTC.

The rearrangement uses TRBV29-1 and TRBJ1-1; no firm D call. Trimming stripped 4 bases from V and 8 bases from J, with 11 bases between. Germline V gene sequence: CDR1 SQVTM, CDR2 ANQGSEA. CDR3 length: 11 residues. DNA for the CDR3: TGCAGCGTTGGAGGAGCCCAGGAAGCTTTCTTT. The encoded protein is CSVGGAQEAFF. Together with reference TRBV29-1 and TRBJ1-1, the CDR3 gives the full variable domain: SAVISQKPSRDICQRGTSLTIQCQVDSQVTMMFWYRQQPGQSLTLIATANQGSEATYESGFVIDKFPISRPNLTFSTLTVSNMSPEDSSIYLCSVGGAQEAFFGQGTRLTVV.

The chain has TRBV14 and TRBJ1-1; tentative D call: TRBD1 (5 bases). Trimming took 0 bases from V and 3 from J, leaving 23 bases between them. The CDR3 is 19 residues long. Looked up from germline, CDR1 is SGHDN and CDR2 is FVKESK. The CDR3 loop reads CASSQDGRVRGLGDTEAFF. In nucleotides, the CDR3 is TGTGCCAGCAGCCAAGACGGGAGGGTACGAGGGCTGGGGGACACTGAAGCTTTCTTT.

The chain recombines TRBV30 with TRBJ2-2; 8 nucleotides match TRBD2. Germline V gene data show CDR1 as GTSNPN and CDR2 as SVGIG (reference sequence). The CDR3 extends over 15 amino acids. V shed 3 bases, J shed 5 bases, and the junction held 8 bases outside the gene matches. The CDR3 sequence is CAWSDPGLVTGELFF. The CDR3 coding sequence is TGTGCCTGGAGCGATCCGGGACTAGTTACCGGGGAGCTGTTTTTT.

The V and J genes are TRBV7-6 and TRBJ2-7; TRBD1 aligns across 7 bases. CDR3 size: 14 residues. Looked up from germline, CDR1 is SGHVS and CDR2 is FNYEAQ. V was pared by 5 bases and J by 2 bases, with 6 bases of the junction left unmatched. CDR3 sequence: CASSPRDSAYEQYF. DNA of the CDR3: TGTGCCAGCAGCCCTCGGGACAGCGCCTACGAGCAGTACTTC.

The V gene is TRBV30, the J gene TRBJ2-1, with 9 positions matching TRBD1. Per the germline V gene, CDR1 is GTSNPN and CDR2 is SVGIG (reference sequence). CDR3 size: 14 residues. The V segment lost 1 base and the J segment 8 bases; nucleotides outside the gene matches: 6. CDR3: CAWSGGQGFDEQFF. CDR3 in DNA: TGTGCCTGGAGTGGGGGACAGGGCTTTGATGAGCAGTTCTTC.

The CDR3 sequence: CASTLPTSLNEQYF. In DNA, the CDR3 is TGTGCCAGCACCCTTCCGACTAGCCTCAACGAGCAGTACTTC. This chain joins TRBV27 and TRBJ2-7, with 7 bases lining up with TRBD2. J gave up 5 bases and V 7 bases, and 11 bases lay outside the gene matches. This CDR3 spans 14 amino acids. The germline V gene encodes CDR1 MNHEY and CDR2 SMNVEV (reference sequence).

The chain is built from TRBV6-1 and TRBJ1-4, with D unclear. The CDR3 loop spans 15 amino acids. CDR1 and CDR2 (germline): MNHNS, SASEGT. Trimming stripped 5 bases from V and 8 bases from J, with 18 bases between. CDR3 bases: TGTGCCAGCAGTCAGCCGGGGAGAGTGGACGAAAAACTGTTTTTT. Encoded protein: CASSQPGRVDEKLFF.

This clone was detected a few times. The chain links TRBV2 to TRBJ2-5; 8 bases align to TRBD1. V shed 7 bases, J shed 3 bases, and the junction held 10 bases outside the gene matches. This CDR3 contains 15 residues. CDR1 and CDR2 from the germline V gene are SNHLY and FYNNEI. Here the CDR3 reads CASTDPTTGEETQYF. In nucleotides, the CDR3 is TGTGCCAGCACGGACCCAACGACAGGGGAAGAGACCCAGTACTTC. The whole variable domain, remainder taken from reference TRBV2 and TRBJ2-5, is EPEVTQTPSHQVTQMGQEVILRCVPISNHLYFYWYRQILGQKVEFLVSFYNNEISEKSEIFDDQFSVERPDGSNFTLKIRSTKLEDSAMYFCASTDPTTGEETQYFGPGTRLLVL.

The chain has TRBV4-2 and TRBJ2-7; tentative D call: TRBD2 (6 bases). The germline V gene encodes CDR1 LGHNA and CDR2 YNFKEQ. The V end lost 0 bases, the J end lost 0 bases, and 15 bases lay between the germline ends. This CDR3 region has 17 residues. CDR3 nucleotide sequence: TGTGCCAGCAGCCAAGATTTAGCGGCGGGGAGCTCCTACGAGCAGTACTTC. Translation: CASSQDLAAGSSYEQYF.

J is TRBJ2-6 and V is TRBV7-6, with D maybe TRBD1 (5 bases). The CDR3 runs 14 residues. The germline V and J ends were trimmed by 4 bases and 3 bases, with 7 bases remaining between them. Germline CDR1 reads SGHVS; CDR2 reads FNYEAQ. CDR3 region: CASSSRVGANVLTF. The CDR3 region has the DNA TGTGCCAGCAGCTCCAGGGTTGGGGCCAACGTCCTGACTTTC.

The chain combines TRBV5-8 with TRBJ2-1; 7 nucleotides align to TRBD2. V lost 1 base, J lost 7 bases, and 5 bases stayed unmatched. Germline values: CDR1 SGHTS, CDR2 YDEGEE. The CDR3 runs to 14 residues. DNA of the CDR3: TGTGCCAGCAGCTTGAGGAGAGCGGGGAATGAGCAGTTCTTC. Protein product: CASSLRRAGNEQFF.

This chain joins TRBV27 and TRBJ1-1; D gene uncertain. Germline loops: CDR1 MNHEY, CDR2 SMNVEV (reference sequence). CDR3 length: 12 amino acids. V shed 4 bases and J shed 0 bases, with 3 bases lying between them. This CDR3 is CASSSVNTEAFF. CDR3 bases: TGTGCCAGCAGTTCTGTGAACACTGAAGCTTTCTTT.

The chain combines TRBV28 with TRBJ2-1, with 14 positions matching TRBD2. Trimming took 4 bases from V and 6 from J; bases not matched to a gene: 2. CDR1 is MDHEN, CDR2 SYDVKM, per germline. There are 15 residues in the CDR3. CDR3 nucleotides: TGTGCCAGCAGTTGGACTAGCGGGGGGCCCAATGAGCAGTTCTTC. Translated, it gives CASSWTSGGPNEQFF.

The CDR3 here is CAWGTGSGEQYF. The CDR3 DNA reads TGTGCCTGGGGCACAGGGTCTGGCGAGCAGTACTTC. The chain recombines TRBV30 with TRBJ2-7; D possibly corresponds to TRBD1 (6 bases). The CDR3 contains 12 residues. V was shortened by 5 bases and J by 6 bases, with 14 bases between the two germline ends. Germline V lookup: CDR1 GTSNPN, CDR2 SVGIG (reference sequence).